This T cell receptor (beta chain) stems from a study of blood T cell repertoires in COVID-19. Method: immunoSEQ multiplex PCR; TCRdb's copy keeps in-frame clones and lacks some. The data contain 140,000 or so clones, almost 85% of them singletons. Individuals drawn from approximately 26 US areas were about 18 to 90 years old. Donors were grouped by their self-reported clinical history. Sequenced: PBMCs or T cells enriched from blood (not recorded which). The TCR originated in a woman aged 45-59 years with acute COVID-19.

The CDR3 DNA reads TGTGCCAGCTCACCACGGGGCGCGGACACCATATATTTT. Its protein is CASSPRGADTIYF. The V gene is TRBV18, the J gene TRBJ1-3; tentative D call: TRBD1 (5 bases). Per germline, CDR1 KGHSH and CDR2 LQKENI. This CDR3 comprises 13 residues. The ends were cut back, 1 base at V and 8 bases at J, with 9 bases in the middle.